Listed here are 14 T cell receptor beta chains from one sample, sequenced in a study of technical replicates of blood from a few donors (dated by TCRdb to about 2017). The library was generated by the immunoSEQ multiplex PCR assay. The immuneACCESS repertoire file appears here via TCRdb, limited to in-frame rearrangements. These files lack a portion of the clones; in checked studies, under half of the deficit traces to unresolved V genes, and the cause of the others is not known. The sample contains tens of thousands of clones, approximately 94% of them found a single time. The ten largest clones take up around 0.24% of the sample. The sequenced sample was T cells isolated from PBMCs. These receptors were collected from a human donor in good health.

This clone appeared once. This sequence joins TRBV11-3 and TRBJ2-5, with 8 nucleotides matching TRBD2. Trimming removed 4 bases from V and 5 bases from J; junction bases left unmatched: 6. Germline V gives CDR1 SGHNT, CDR2 YENEEA. The CDR3 runs 14 residues. In DNA form, the CDR3 reads TGTGCCAGCAGCTCCGGGGGGGCGAGGGAGACCCAGTACTTC. Protein sequence: CASSSGGARETQYF.

CDR3 sequence reads: CASSYGSGVSDEQFF. DNA of the CDR3: TGTGCCAGCAGTTACGGTAGCGGGGTTAGTGATGAGCAGTTCTTC. The gene calls are TRBV6-6 and TRBJ2-1; 8 nucleotides match TRBD2. This CDR3 comprises 15 residues. V dropped 2 bases and J dropped 8; count of bases not matched to a gene: 8. Germline loops: CDR1 MNHNY, CDR2 SVGAGI (reference sequence).

This clone was recorded only once. This chain connects TRBV27 to TRBJ2-7; D not resolved. The V gene lost 4 bases and the J gene lost 2 bases, with 3 bases spanning the gap. The CDR3 loop spans 11 amino acids. The germline V gene encodes CDR1 MNHEY and CDR2 SMNVEV (reference sequence). The CDR3 loop is CASSSAYEQYF. In DNA form, the CDR3 reads TGTGCCAGCAGTTCCGCCTACGAGCAGTACTTC.

Details on this clone: The same CDR3 also results from other DNA sequences found in this sample. The DNA of the CDR3 is TGCGCCAGCAGCTTGGAGGGGACAGGCGGAGATACGCAGTATTTT. It is translated as CASSLEGTGGDTQYF. The rearrangement links TRBV5-1 to TRBJ2-3, with TRBD1 matching over 8 bases. The length of the CDR3 is 15 residues. The junction had 5 bases not matched to a gene; V was cut back by 0 bases and J by 5 bases. CDR1 and CDR2 (germline): SGHRS, YFSETQ.

J is TRBJ2-4 and V is TRBV5-1; D is possibly TRBD2 (5 bases). The ends were cut back, 2 bases at V and 2 bases at J, with 11 bases in the middle. Germline V gene data show CDR1 as SGHRS and CDR2 as YFSETQ. The CDR3 runs to 15 residues. The DNA for the CDR3 is TGCGCCAGCAGCTTATTTGGGGAGACCAAAAACATTCAGTACTTC. This sequence encodes CASSLFGETKNIQYF.

The chain combines TRBV5-3 with TRBJ2-1, with a weak D call TRBD2 (7 bases). TRBV5-3 is identified as an open reading frame with a role that is uncertain. The CDR3 is 15 residues long. The V and J ends lost 5 bases and 2 bases respectively, with 14 bases between them. CDR3 residues: CARSSGEGPYNEQFF. The CDR3 DNA is TGTGCCAGAAGTTCAGGGGAGGGGCCCTACAATGAGCAGTTCTTC.

The genes are TRBV29-1 and TRBJ2-5; TRBD1 matches 11 bases. The CDR3 is 12 amino acids. V trimming: 7 bases; J trimming: 3 bases; junction bases outside the gene matches: 1. Germline CDR1 is SQVTM and CDR2 is ANQGSEA. CDR3 sequence reads: CSAGQGEETQYF. The CDR3 nucleotides are TGCAGCGCGGGACAGGGGGAAGAGACCCAGTACTTC.

The chain employs TRBV7-8 and TRBJ2-1; 7 positions match TRBD2. The CDR3 has 16 amino acids. V trimming: 3 bases; J trimming: 2 bases; junction bases outside the gene matches: 7. Germline V gene sequence: CDR1 SGHVS, CDR2 FQNEAQ. The chain's CDR3 is CASSFVHAGAYNEQFF. CDR3 bases: TGTGCCAGCAGCTTTGTACACGCGGGAGCCTACAATGAGCAGTTCTTC.

The chain is built from TRBV6-5 and TRBJ2-1, with 11 bases identical to TRBD2. V was clipped by 5 bases and J by 8 bases; unmatched bases: 8. The germline V gene encodes CDR1 MNHEY and CDR2 SVGAGI. This CDR3 is built from 15 residues. The chain's CDR3 is CASSPLAGVTDEQFF. CDR3 nucleotides: TGTGCCAGCAGTCCACTAGCGGGAGTCACCGATGAGCAGTTCTTC.

The chain has TRBV18 and TRBJ2-3; D may be TRBD1 (5 bases). CDR3 length equals 17 residues. CDR1 and CDR2 (germline): KGHSH, LQKENI. V lost 4 bases and J 3 bases, leaving 20 bases between the germline ends. CDR3 DNA: TGTGCCAGCTCACAATCTATCCAGACAGAAGGTACAGATACGCAGTATTTT. Protein sequence: CASSQSIQTEGTDTQYF.

The V gene is TRBV19, the J gene TRBJ1-1; unclear D gene. The CDR3 has 15 amino acids. Trimming removed 9 bases at V and 0 bases at J, with 17 bases between. Germline values: CDR1 LNHDA, CDR2 SQIVND (reference sequence). CDR3 nucleotides: TGTGCCAGCCATGACCCGGGAAGCATGAACACTGAAGCTTTCTTT. This encodes CASHDPGSMNTEAFF.

The chain links TRBV5-1 to TRBJ2-1; 8 bases match TRBD2. Germline trimming cut 5 bases from V and 2 bases from J; bases unmatched to any gene: 6. The CDR3 consists of 15 residues. Germline CDR1 and CDR2: SGHRS and YFSETQ. The DNA for the CDR3 is TGCGCCAGCAGGCCAGCGGGGGACCCCTACAATGAGCAGTTCTTC. It is translated as CASRPAGDPYNEQFF.

The gene calls are TRBV4-2 and TRBJ2-7; possibly TRBD2 for D (6 bases). Germline CDR1 reads LGHNA; CDR2 reads YNFKEQ. Between the trimmed V and J ends, which lost 0 bases and 4 bases, there was a span of 16 bases. The CDR3 runs 16 residues. CDR3 sequence reads: CASSQDLAIEAYEQYF. CDR3 in DNA: TGTGCCAGCAGCCAAGATCTAGCGATAGAGGCGTACGAGCAGTACTTC.

The V call is TRBV5-1, the J call TRBJ1-1; D uncertain. Per the germline V gene, CDR1 is SGHRS and CDR2 is YFSETQ. There are 14 residues in the CDR3. V lost 0 bases and J lost 10, with 16 bases in between. CDR3: CASSLGVRGELAFF. In DNA, the CDR3 is TGCGCCAGCAGCTTGGGTGTCCGAGGTGAGTTAGCTTTCTTT.